One and the same sample provided the 21 T cell receptor beta chains below, sequenced in a study of blood T cell repertoires in COVID-19. Sequenced by immunoSEQ multiplex PCR; TCRdb stores in-frame clones only, minus some. The sample consists of about 250,000 clones, 70% to 75% of them appearing once. Sequenced: peripheral blood. These receptors originate from a woman older than 75 with acute or convalescent COVID-19.

This chain links TRBV5-1 with TRBJ1-1; 7 bases line up with TRBD1. With 4 bases clipped from V and 3 bases from J, the junction kept 9 bases outside the gene matches. The CDR3 contains 15 residues. Germline assignment: CDR1 SGHRS and CDR2 YFSETQ. CDR3 DNA sequence: TGCGCCAGCAGCCCAGGGGGGACTTTGGACACTGAAGCTTTCTTT. It yields the protein CASSPGGTLDTEAFF.

V usage is TRBV19 and J usage is TRBJ1-2; D is unclear. Germline-derived CDR1 and CDR2 are LNHDA and SQIVND (reference sequence). The V end lost 3 bases, the J end lost 4 bases, and 6 bases lay between the germline ends. The CDR3 runs 12 residues. CDR3 loop: CASSMTGYGYTF. CDR3 in DNA: TGTGCCAGTAGTATGACGGGCTATGGCTACACCTTC.

This chain links TRBV12-3 or TRBV12-4 with TRBJ2-3, with a tentative D call TRBD1 (6 bases). Deletions cut 3 bases from V and 10 bases from J, with 8 bases between. CDR3 size: 11 residues. CDR3 sequence (DNA): TGTGCCAGCAGTTTGGGACAACCGCAGTATTTT. Protein sequence: CASSLGQPQYF.

This clone is a singleton in its sample. The gene calls are TRBV6-5 and TRBJ2-2, with 7 bases that match TRBD2. Germline V CDR1 and CDR2: MNHEY, SVGAGI. V shed 6 bases, J shed 2 bases, and the junction held 6 bases outside the gene matches. The CDR3 totals 15 residues. This CDR3 reads CASRPTSLNTGELFF. Here the CDR3 DNA reads TGTGCCAGCAGACCGACTAGCCTCAACACCGGGGAGCTGTTTTTT.

V gene TRBV11-2 combines with J gene TRBJ1-1; 9 nucleotides match TRBD1. V shed 0 bases and J 6 bases; nucleotides not matched to a gene: 5. CDR1 SGHAT and CDR2 FQNNGV come from the germline V gene. The CDR3 extends over 15 amino acids. This chain's CDR3 is CASSLERDRESEAFF. The CDR3 DNA reads as TGTGCCAGCAGCTTAGAGAGGGACAGGGAGTCTGAAGCTTTCTTT.

The chain has TRBV11-1 and TRBJ2-3; the match to TRBD2 covers 7 bases. Germline CDR1 and CDR2: SGHAT and FQDESV (reference sequence). The CDR3 runs to 15 residues. After removal of 1 base from V and 2 bases from J, the junction contained 3 bases not matched to a gene. This CDR3 is CASSLVGTITDTQYF. Written as DNA, the CDR3 is TGTGCCAGCAGCTTAGTGGGGACTATCACAGATACGCAGTATTTT.

The J gene is TRBJ1-4, the V gene TRBV30; the match to TRBD1 covers 7 bases. This CDR3 region has 18 residues. Looked up from germline, CDR1 is GTSNPN and CDR2 is SVGIG (reference sequence). V shed 0 bases and J 0 bases; nucleotides not matched to a gene: 10. The CDR3 coding sequence is TGTGCCTGGAGTGTACGAAGGACAGGATATGCAACTAATGAAAAACTGTTTTTT. It specifies CAWSVRRTGYATNEKLFF.

This clone has a handful of counts. The chain links TRBV2 to TRBJ1-6, with no clear D. V was cut by 6 bases and J by 15 bases, with 15 bases left in between. The CDR3 length is 12 residues. Germline CDR1 reads SNHLY; CDR2 reads FYNNEI. CDR3 in amino acids: CASREIAGILHF. The CDR3 DNA sequence: TGTGCCAGCAGGGAGATCGCGGGAATCCTCCACTTT.

The gene calls are TRBV7-9 and TRBJ2-4, with a weak D call TRBD1 (5 bases). Trimming cost V 4 bases and J 5 bases, with 9 bases left between them. The CDR3 is 13 residues long. CDR1 and CDR2 from the germline V gene are SEHNR and FQNEAQ (reference sequence). The CDR3 sequence is CASSWVGENIQYF. CDR3 DNA sequence: TGTGCCAGCAGCTGGGTAGGGGAAAACATTCAGTACTTC.

The chain carries TRBV2 and TRBJ1-1; D perhaps matches TRBD1 (6 bases). Trimming shortened V by 1 base and J by 7 bases, and 7 bases separated the two germline ends. The CDR3 length is 12 residues. The germline V gene encodes CDR1 SNHLY and CDR2 FYNNEI. In nucleotides, the CDR3 is TGTGCCAGCAGTGAAGACAGGGATGAAGCTTTCTTT. It specifies CASSEDRDEAFF.

The V and J genes are TRBV4-1 and TRBJ1-3; D remains unclear. CDR1 is MGHRA and CDR2 is YSYEKL in the germline V gene. The CDR3 runs 15 residues. V shed 0 bases and J shed 0 bases, with 6 bases lying between them. The CDR3 is CASSQDEVSGNTIYF. As DNA, the CDR3 is TGCGCCAGCAGCCAAGATGAGGTCTCTGGAAACACCATATATTTT.

The chain recombines TRBV2 with TRBJ1-1, with D possibly TRBD1 on 6 matching bases. From germline, CDR1 is SNHLY and CDR2 FYNNEI. Trimming took 4 bases from V and 11 from J, leaving 20 bases between them. The CDR3 runs to 14 residues. The CDR3: CASSVENRAVWAFF. The CDR3 coding sequence is TGTGCCAGCAGTGTAGAGAACAGGGCTGTTTGGGCTTTCTTT.

This clone is a singleton in its sample. Written as DNA, the CDR3 is TGCGCCAGCAGCGCAGGGGGTCCAACTAATGAAAAACTGTTTTTT. Translating it yields CASSAGGPTNEKLFF. V and J are TRBV4-1 and TRBJ1-4, with TRBD1 matching over 7 bases. CDR3 length: 15 amino acids. Germline loops: CDR1 MGHRA, CDR2 YSYEKL. The J segment lost 0 bases and the V segment lost 5 bases, leaving 3 bases of the junction unmatched.

The rearrangement links TRBV4-3 to TRBJ1-2; no definite D call. This CDR3 spans 14 amino acids. V was clipped by 0 bases and J by 8 bases, with 13 bases between them. Germline lookup yields CDR1 LGHNA and CDR2 YSLEER. The CDR3 here is CASSQETGAFGYTF. The CDR3 nucleotides read TGCGCCAGCAGCCAAGAGACGGGTGCTTTCGGCTACACCTTC.

The gene calls are TRBV5-1 and TRBJ2-7; TRBD2 aligns across 8 bases. CDR1 and CDR2 from the germline V gene are SGHRS and YFSETQ. The CDR3 is 15 amino acids. Losses at the gene ends were 4 bases for V and 5 bases for J; bases not matched to a gene: 11. In nucleotides, the CDR3 is TGCGCCAGCAGCCCGGACGGGGGGGATTTGAACGAGCAGTACTTC. Translating it yields CASSPDGGDLNEQYF.

The chain uses TRBV19 and TRBJ1-4; TRBD1 is a possible D gene (5 bases). The CDR3 consists of 15 residues. In germline, CDR1 is LNHDA, CDR2 SQIVND (reference sequence). Trimming removed 3 bases at V and 3 bases at J, with 11 bases between. CDR3 in amino acids: CASSMGQVANEKLFF. CDR3 DNA: TGTGCCAGTAGTATGGGGCAAGTCGCTAATGAAAAACTGTTTTTT.

The chain carries TRBV3-1 (or the pseudogene TRBV3-2) and TRBJ2-5; 8 bases align to TRBD2. The V gene end was trimmed by 5 bases and the J gene end by 5 bases; junction bases not matched to a gene: 4. The CDR3 loop spans 13 amino acids. Germline V gives CDR1 LGHDT, CDR2 YNNKEL (reference sequence). CDR3 DNA: TGTGCCAGCAGCAACGGACTAGCCGAGACCCAGTACTTC. This gives the protein CASSNGLAETQYF.

This rearrangement joins TRBV6-5 to TRBJ1-1; 7 bases map to TRBD1. The CDR3 loop spans 13 amino acids. Germline loops: CDR1 MNHEY, CDR2 SVGAGI. Trimming removed 6 bases from V and 3 bases from J; junction bases left unmatched: 4. CDR3 sequence (DNA): TGTGCCAGCAGGACAGGGCTTTACACTGAAGCTTTCTTT. Its protein is CASRTGLYTEAFF.

The gene calls are TRBV5-4 and TRBJ1-5; possible D gene TRBD1, 6 bases. V was trimmed by 6 bases and J by 6 bases, leaving 22 bases between them. The CDR3 runs 16 residues. Germline CDR1 is SGHNT and CDR2 is YYREEE (reference sequence). The CDR3 DNA reads as TGTGCCAGCAACTCGGACAGTCTGGGGGTCGGTCAGCCCCAGCATTTT. Its protein is CASNSDSLGVGQPQHF.

This clone was recorded once. J is TRBJ2-7 and V is TRBV5-1; TRBD2 agrees at 12 bases. The V and J ends lost 4 bases and 4 bases, in that order; junction bases with no gene match: 3. CDR3 length: 14 residues. Germline assignment: CDR1 SGHRS and CDR2 YFSETQ. The CDR3 loop reads CASSVTSGSYEQYF. CDR3 sequence (DNA): TGCGCCAGCAGCGTGACTAGCGGGAGTTACGAGCAGTACTTC.

This clone was recorded once. The chain recombines TRBV7-2 with TRBJ2-2; 8 nucleotides agree with TRBD1. Unmatched junction bases numbered 8, after V lost 5 bases and J lost 3 bases. The CDR3 is 16 amino acids. The germline V gene has CDR1 SGHTA and CDR2 FQGNSA. CDR3 coding DNA: TGTGCCAGCAGCCCATCAGGGGGCGCGGACACCGGGGAGCTGTTTTTT. Translating it yields CASSPSGGADTGELFF.